The text below deals with one TCR beta chain. No antigen is known for it. Sequencing used immunoSEQ multiplex PCR; TCRdb keeps in-frame clones, though not all of them. The sample carries a few thousand clones, more than 60% recorded once. The entry originates in a study of CD8 T cell repertoires and HIV-1 epitope variants. Study background: T cells were stimulated with Twenty-five Gag and Nef peptides separately.

Trimming took 4 bases from V and 6 from J, leaving 12 bases between them. Germline values: CDR1 MNHGY, CDR2 SVAAGI. The CDR3 loop spans 13 amino acids. The sequence derives from a male donor with HIV. Sequencing was performed on cultured CD8+ T cells derived from PBMCs. This rearrangement joins TRBV6-9 to TRBJ1-2; D remains ambiguous. CDR3: CASSLHDRDGYTF. CDR3 bases: TGTGCCAGCAGTTTACACGATCGGGATGGCTACACCTTC.